This T cell receptor beta chain was retrieved from a study of T cells after yellow fever vaccination. A 5'RACE template-switching step, the method used to make TCR cDNA, added a universal primer site and UMIs. TCRdb reprocessed the 5' RACE reads via MiXCR and lists one record per CDR3 protein. The sample includes 450,000 to 600,000 distinct CDR3 sequences, roughly 14% of them seen just once. Germline assignment: CDR1 MNHEY and CDR2 SVGEGT. The CDR3 runs 13 residues. V dropped 7 bases and J dropped 4; count of bases not matched to a gene: 7. This TCR was sampled from a man aged 25-45 years who received the YFV17D yellow fever vaccine. Sequencing used PBMCs, obtained on the day of the yellow fever booster vaccination. The chain carries TRBV6-2 or TRBV6-3 and TRBJ2-7; 7 bases are shared with TRBD2. This chain's CDR3 is CASNTGGRYEQYF. In DNA form, the CDR3 reads TGTGCCAGCAATACGGGGGGTCGGTACGAGCAGTACTTC.